A single T cell receptor beta chain is shown here with its context. The target antigen is unknown. The germline V gene encodes CDR1 SGDLS and CDR2 YYNGEE. The CDR3 length is 15 residues. Trimming took 2 bases from V and 3 from J; bases not matched to a gene: 6. The data derive from a study of shared clonotypes between healthy human individuals. Across the whole study: Those who served as donors were a couple of women and three men between the ages of 18 and 49. Donors had three CD4 naive, three CD4 memory, two CD8 naive and one CD8 memory plate apiece. Findings and caveats of the study: The represented genetic and exposure-history diversity was limited by the small number of donors.

Produced via immunoSEQ multiplex PCR; TCRdb's table is partial and in-frame only. The table includes roughly 1,600,000 clones, approximately 98.5% detected once. This TCR was recovered from a man under 40 in good health. The sample consisted of naive CD4+ T cells sorted from blood. Subset specified: CD45RA+ positively selected. The chain carries TRBV9 and TRBJ2-5, with TRBD1 matching over 8 bases. This chain's CDR3 is CASSVLGTGKETQYF. The CDR3, as DNA: TGTGCCAGCAGCGTCCTCGGGACAGGTAAAGAGACCCAGTACTTC.